This T cell receptor beta chain was found in a study of T-cell memory formation after mild COVID-19. Overall study: Largely donor-specific TCR clusters were found.

In its sample, this clonotype was seen many times. Its antigen is undetermined. The V gene's germline CDR1 is SGHAT and CDR2 FQNNGV. The CDR3 is 17 residues long. V was shortened by 1 base and J by 7 bases, with 20 bases between the two germline ends. Study findings and constraints: Among contracting clones, CD4+ were mainly CM/EM and CD8+ enriched in EMRA. The pre-infection memory compartment contained some responding clones, suggesting cross-reactive memory joined.

Each CDR3 protein is one row after TCRdb ran MiXCR on the 5' RACE reads. This table has roughly 120,000 distinct CDR3 sequences, 20% to 25% appearing once. The TCR originated in a man aged 18 to 30 who had mild COVID-19 (a few samples of this study predate the infection). Cell type and time point are not known. Material: PBMCs or a T cell subset sorted from them (not recorded which). The chain is built from TRBV11-2 and TRBJ2-1, with D possibly being TRBD1 (6 bases). DNA of the CDR3: TGTGCCAGCAGCTTAGGGGAGACCCACAGGGTAAGAAATGAGCAGTTCTTC. Encoded protein: CASSLGETHRVRNEQFF.